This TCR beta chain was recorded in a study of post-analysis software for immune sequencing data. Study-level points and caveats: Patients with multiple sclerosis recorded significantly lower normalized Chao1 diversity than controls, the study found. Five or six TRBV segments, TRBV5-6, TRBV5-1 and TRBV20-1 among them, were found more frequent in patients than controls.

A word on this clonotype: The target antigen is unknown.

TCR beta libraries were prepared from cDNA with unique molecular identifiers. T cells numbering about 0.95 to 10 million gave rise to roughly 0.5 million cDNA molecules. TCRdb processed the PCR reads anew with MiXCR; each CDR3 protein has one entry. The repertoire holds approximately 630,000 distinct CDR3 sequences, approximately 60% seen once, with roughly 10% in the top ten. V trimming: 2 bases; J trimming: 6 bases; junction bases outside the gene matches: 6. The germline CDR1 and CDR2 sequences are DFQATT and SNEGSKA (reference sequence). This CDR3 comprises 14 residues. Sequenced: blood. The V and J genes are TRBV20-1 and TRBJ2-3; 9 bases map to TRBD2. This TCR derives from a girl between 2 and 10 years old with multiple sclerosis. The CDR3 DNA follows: TGCAGTGCTAGACCCATAGCGGGAGTGGATACGCAGTATTTT. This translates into CSARPIAGVDTQYF.